A single sample gave rise to the 21 T cell receptor beta chains below, sequenced in a study of technical replicates of blood from several donors. The table came from immunoSEQ multiplex PCR; TCRdb's copy has only in-frame clones and leaves some out. Of 15,000 to 19,000 clones listed, over 75% are singletons. Sequencing input: PBMCs. The receptor set was obtained from a human donor in good health.

This clone has a single count. The chain employs TRBV9 and TRBJ2-5; 13 bases are a match to TRBD2. The CDR3 has 16 residues. V trimming: 4 bases; J trimming: 5 bases; junction bases outside the gene matches: 8. In germline, CDR1 is SGDLS, CDR2 YYNGEE. CDR3 in DNA: TGTGCCAGCAGCAACGGACTAGCGGGAGTCGATGAGACCCAGTACTTC. It specifies CASSNGLAGVDETQYF.

The genes are TRBV5-8 and TRBJ2-4, with D perhaps TRBD1 (5 bases). V was clipped by 5 bases and J by 8 bases, with 17 bases between them. This CDR3 is 14 amino acids long. Germline assignment: CDR1 SGHTS and CDR2 YDEGEE. The CDR3 spells CASSFPQGFDIQYF. In nucleotides, the CDR3 is TGTGCCAGCAGTTTCCCTCAGGGCTTCGACATTCAGTACTTC.

The chain joins TRBV5-1 to TRBJ2-1; no firm D call. Germline V gene lookup returns CDR1 SGHRS and CDR2 YFSETQ. V gave up 3 bases and J gave up 4 bases, with 8 bases separating them. This CDR3 is built from 13 residues. The DNA of the CDR3 is TGCGCCAGCAGCTCGACTGGTTACAATGAGCAGTTCTTC. Encoded protein: CASSSTGYNEQFF.

CDR3 nucleotide sequence: TGTGCCAGCAGTGACTTAGCGGGAGTGGGGTTCAATGAGCAGTTCTTC. Translation: CASSDLAGVGFNEQFF. The V call is TRBV6-4, the J call TRBJ2-1; TRBD2 matches 9 bases. The CDR3 has 16 amino acids. Germline V gene lookup returns CDR1 MRHNA and CDR2 SNTAGT. Germline trimming cut 1 base from V and 6 bases from J; bases unmatched to any gene: 7.

This rearrangement joins TRBV7-9 to TRBJ2-7, with D tentatively TRBD2 (5 bases). Germline CDR1 and CDR2: SEHNR and FQNEAQ (reference sequence). CDR3 size: 14 residues. V was pared by 2 bases and J by 2 bases, with 10 bases between. The CDR3 loop is CASSLSEGTYEQYF. CDR3 sequence (DNA): TGTGCCAGCAGCTTATCTGAGGGTACCTACGAGCAGTACTTC.

The chain is built from TRBV28 and TRBJ2-1; 10 bases fit TRBD1. The length of the CDR3 is 15 residues. Germline trimming cut 4 bases from V and 9 bases from J; bases unmatched to any gene: 9. CDR1 is MDHEN, CDR2 SYDVKM, per germline. CDR3: CASSSPGQGFGEQFF. The CDR3 nucleotides are TGTGCCAGCAGTTCACCGGGACAGGGGTTCGGTGAGCAGTTCTTC.

The chain joins TRBV27 to TRBJ2-2; 11 nucleotides line up with TRBD2. The CDR3 runs to 15 residues. V was pared by 6 bases and J by 3 bases, with 3 bases of the junction left unmatched. Looked up from germline, CDR1 is MNHEY and CDR2 is SMNVEV (reference sequence). The CDR3 sequence: CASRVLAGDTGELFF. CDR3 DNA sequence: TGTGCCAGCAGAGTACTAGCGGGAGACACCGGGGAGCTGTTTTTT.

The rearrangement uses TRBV28 and TRBJ2-7, with D maybe TRBD1 (5 bases). The ends were cut back, 7 bases at V and 1 base at J, with 20 bases in the middle. Germline V gene lookup returns CDR1 MDHEN and CDR2 SYDVKM. The CDR3 sequence is 16 residues long. The CDR3 is CASTIGSGWESYEQYF. The DNA for the CDR3 is TGTGCCAGCACCATAGGGTCAGGGTGGGAATCCTACGAGCAGTACTTC.

The chain has TRBV29-1 and TRBJ2-3; a weak D match, TRBD1 (6 bases). CDR1 and CDR2 from the germline V gene are SQVTM and ANQGSEA. The CDR3 is 12 amino acids. Trimming removed 8 bases at V and 5 bases at J, with 14 bases between. CDR3 amino acids: CSFRQDEDTQYF. The CDR3 DNA is TGCAGCTTTCGACAGGATGAAGATACGCAGTATTTT.

V is TRBV27 and J is TRBJ1-5; the D is unclear. The germline gives CDR1 MNHEY, CDR2 SMNVEV (reference sequence). This CDR3 spans 15 amino acids. V was clipped by 0 bases and J by 4 bases, with 10 bases between them. The DNA of the CDR3 is TGTGCCAGCAGTTTATCCCCAGGCCAGAATCAGCCCCAGCATTTT. It yields the protein CASSLSPGQNQPQHF.

This clone was detected a few times. This chain connects TRBV2 to TRBJ1-1, with D tentatively TRBD1 (5 bases). V gave up 6 bases and J gave up 1 base, with 12 bases separating them. Germline V gene data show CDR1 as SNHLY and CDR2 as FYNNEI. This CDR3 is built from 14 residues. The CDR3 is CASRIDSSNTEAFF. CDR3 nucleotide sequence: TGTGCCAGCAGAATTGACAGTTCGAACACTGAAGCTTTCTTT.

The chain has TRBV30 and TRBJ1-5; 7 bases agree with TRBD1. The ends lost 2 bases at V and 5 bases at J; junction bases unmatched: 12. Germline values: CDR1 GTSNPN, CDR2 SVGIG (reference sequence). The length of the CDR3 is 16 residues. This chain's CDR3 is CAWSPFLQGIDQPQHF. For the CDR3, the DNA is TGTGCCTGGAGTCCGTTTCTACAGGGGATCGATCAGCCCCAGCATTTT.

The genes are TRBV18 and TRBJ2-1, with 10 nucleotides matching TRBD2. J lost 9 bases, V lost 2 bases, and 7 bases had no gene match. From germline, CDR1 is KGHSH and CDR2 LQKENI. There are 15 residues in the CDR3. In DNA, the CDR3 is TGTGCCAGCTCACCATCGCTAGCGGGAGCGGGTGAGCAGTTCTTC. As protein: CASSPSLAGAGEQFF.

The genes are TRBV11-2 and TRBJ1-5; D unresolved. The CDR3 spans 14 residues. Germline lookup yields CDR1 SGHAT and CDR2 FQNNGV. V was cut by 5 bases and J by 5 bases, with 13 bases left in between. The CDR3 loop is CASSLYEGDQPQHF. DNA of the CDR3: TGTGCCAGCAGCCTCTACGAGGGAGATCAGCCCCAGCATTTT.

The chain employs TRBV5-1 and TRBJ1-4; TRBD1 matches at 9 bases. Germline V CDR1 and CDR2: SGHRS, YFSETQ. The V and J ends lost 3 bases and 3 bases, in that order; junction bases with no gene match: 3. This CDR3 has 15 amino acids. Written as DNA, the CDR3 is TGCGCCAGCAGCTCACAGGGGGCCCCTAATGAAAAACTGTTTTTT. Amino acid sequence: CASSSQGAPNEKLFF.

The chain joins TRBV5-6 to TRBJ1-1; D gene ambiguous. CDR1 and CDR2 from the germline V gene are SGHDT and YYEEEE. The CDR3 is made up of 12 amino acids. V was cut by 0 bases and J by 7 bases, with 7 bases left in between. CDR3 residues: CASSLGGLEAFF. For the CDR3, the DNA is TGTGCCAGCAGCTTGGGTGGGCTTGAAGCTTTCTTT.

This chain uses TRBV7-2 with TRBJ2-7; the match to TRBD2 covers 10 bases. The CDR3 extends over 15 amino acids. The germline gives CDR1 SGHTA, CDR2 FQGNSA. The V segment lost 3 bases and the J segment 5 bases; nucleotides outside the gene matches: 7. In nucleotides, the CDR3 is TGTGCCAGCAGCTTCTGGAGCGGGAGGGCCGACGAGCAGTACTTC. Translated, it gives CASSFWSGRADEQYF.

V is TRBV5-4 and J is TRBJ2-3; tentatively, D is TRBD2 (6 bases). The CDR3 sequence is 16 residues long. Trimming took 5 bases from V and 3 from J, leaving 19 bases between them. Germline V gives CDR1 SGHNT, CDR2 YYREEE (reference sequence). As DNA, the CDR3 is TGTGCCAGCAGTCAAACTACGGGAGCAGATACAGATACGCAGTATTTT. Its translation: CASSQTTGADTDTQYF.

The rearrangement joins TRBV27 to TRBJ2-3, with a tentative D call TRBD1 (5 bases). Germline V gives CDR1 MNHEY, CDR2 SMNVEV (reference sequence). The CDR3 has 16 residues. Trimming stripped 7 bases from V and 0 bases from J, with 17 bases between. Written as DNA, the CDR3 is TGTGCCAGCACCGTTACAGGTTTTACTAGCACAGATACGCAGTATTTT. It specifies CASTVTGFTSTDTQYF.

The CDR3 coding sequence is TGTGCCAGCAGCTTCAGGCTAGCGGGAATGAATGAGCAGTTCTTC. Translating gives CASSFRLAGMNEQFF. The chain recombines TRBV13 with TRBJ2-1; 9 bases align to TRBD2. The CDR3 is made up of 15 amino acids. V was clipped by 3 bases and J by 7 bases; unmatched bases: 7. Germline values: CDR1 PRHDT, CDR2 FYEKMQ (reference sequence).

This clone is a singleton in its sample. The rearrangement uses TRBV27 and TRBJ2-7; 13 bases are a match to TRBD2. Germline V gene data show CDR1 as MNHEY and CDR2 as SMNVEV (reference sequence). V lost 2 bases and J lost 7; bases outside the gene matches: 11. This CDR3 is 17 amino acids long. The CDR3 is CASSLLWTSGSHGEQYF. CDR3 DNA: TGTGCCAGCAGTTTACTGTGGACTAGCGGGAGCCACGGTGAGCAGTACTTC.